Below, 28 T cell receptor beta chains from the same sample are listed, as sequenced in a study of T-cell reconstitution after alpha-beta-depleted transplantation in children. Unique molecular identifiers were incorporated into the prepared TCRbeta library. In TCRdb, the PCR reads were re-called with MiXCR into one record per CDR3 protein. The sample contains about 830,000 distinct CDR3 sequences, approximately 15% of which appear only once. Sequences were derived from PBMCs, mostly from graft donor cells, sampled 360 days after TCRalphabeta/CD19-depleted stem cell transplant. These receptors were taken from a male patient aged 10 to 17 who had a stem cell transplant for acute lymphoblastic leukemia, so the T cells may come from the graft donor.

In this sample, this clonotype turned up a few times. The chain recombines TRBV4-1 with TRBJ2-7; 10 bases are a match to TRBD2. The ends lost 1 base at V and 4 bases at J; junction bases unmatched: 10. This CDR3 is 17 amino acids long. The V gene's germline CDR1 is MGHRA and CDR2 YSYEKL. The CDR3 region has the DNA TGCGCCAGCAGCCAAGTGGTGGCTAGCGGGAGTCTTTACGAGCAGTACTTC. This codes for CASSQVVASGSLYEQYF.

The V gene is TRBV9, the J gene TRBJ2-1; 10 bases agree with TRBD2. The V and J ends lost 4 bases and 7 bases, in that order; junction bases with no gene match: 5. Germline lookup yields CDR1 SGDLS and CDR2 YYNGEE. There are 14 residues in the CDR3. The CDR3 DNA sequence: TGTGCCAGCAGCTCCAGCGGGGGGGGGAATGAGCAGTTCTTC. Its protein product is CASSSSGGGNEQFF.

The gene calls are TRBV5-1 and TRBJ1-1; 7 bases agree with TRBD1. The trim removed 0 bases at V and 5 bases at J, leaving 4 bases unmatched. The CDR3 runs to 14 residues. Germline CDR1 and CDR2: SGHRS and YFSETQ. The CDR3, as DNA: TGCGCCAGCAGCTTGGCCCCCAGGGGGACTGAAGCTTTCTTT. This sequence encodes CASSLAPRGTEAFF.

The genes are TRBV18 and TRBJ2-2; tentative D call: TRBD2 (6 bases). The V gene lost 3 bases and the J gene lost 8 bases, with 16 bases spanning the gap. This CDR3 has 15 amino acids. Germline V lookup: CDR1 KGHSH, CDR2 LQKENI. CDR3 sequence reads: CASSPMAGPSGELFF. CDR3 nucleotide sequence: TGTGCCAGCTCACCGATGGCGGGACCATCTGGGGAGCTGTTTTTT.

This clonotype was counted only a few times. The gene calls are TRBV5-6 and TRBJ2-7; D unresolved. This CDR3 has 15 amino acids. CDR1 is SGHDT, CDR2 YYEEEE, per germline. V shed 0 bases and J shed 3 bases, with 13 bases lying between them. The CDR3 nucleotides are TGTGCCAGCAGCTTGGAACCTGCGGTGCACTACGAGCAGTACTTC. It encodes CASSLEPAVHYEQYF.

This chain joins TRBV29-1 and TRBJ2-7; D is unresolved. The germline CDR1 and CDR2 sequences are SQVTM and ANQGSEA. The ends were cut back, 3 bases at V and 0 bases at J, with 9 bases in the middle. The CDR3 runs 13 residues. The CDR3, as DNA: TGCAGCGTTGAGCCCGACGACTCCTACGAGCAGTACTTC. Encoded protein: CSVEPDDSYEQYF.

This clonotype has a handful of counts. The V gene is TRBV4-1, the J gene TRBJ2-1, with 14 bases matching TRBD2. Per the germline V gene, CDR1 is MGHRA and CDR2 is YSYEKL. There are 14 residues in the CDR3. The junction had 6 bases not matched to a gene; V was cut back by 2 bases and J by 15 bases. This CDR3 is CASSQLTSGRVPFF. CDR3 sequence (DNA): TGCGCCAGCAGCCAACTGACTAGCGGGAGGGTGCCGTTCTTC.

In its sample, this clonotype was seen many times. The chain joins TRBV29-1 to TRBJ2-1, with 8 bases that match TRBD2. V lost 4 bases and J lost 8; bases outside the gene matches: 10. Germline V CDR1 and CDR2: SQVTM, ANQGSEA. The CDR3 extends over 14 amino acids. CDR3 nucleotides: TGCAGCGTTGCTAAGAGCGGGAGTTTACATGAGCAGTTCTTC. It yields the protein CSVAKSGSLHEQFF.

The table lists this clonotype with a few counts. CDR3 sequence: CASSSPSLSGETQYF. CDR3 in DNA: TGTGCCAGCAGTTCCCCTTCCCTTTCGGGGGAGACCCAGTACTTC. The gene calls are TRBV6-5 and TRBJ2-5, with TRBD2 as a possible D gene (5 bases). Looked up from germline, CDR1 is MNHEY and CDR2 is SVGAGI. The CDR3 contains 15 residues. Between the trimmed V and J ends, which lost 4 bases and 5 bases, there was a span of 17 bases.

This clonotype was detected a few times. The J gene is TRBJ2-1, the V gene TRBV25-1; weak D call: TRBD2 (6 bases). The CDR3 loop spans 13 amino acids. CDR1 and CDR2 (germline): MGHDK, SYGVNS. Trimming left V 4 bases short and J 9 bases short, with 13 bases between. CDR3 sequence (DNA): TGTGCCAGCAGTGCGGGGGTAGACGGTGAGCAGTTCTTC. Translated, it gives CASSAGVDGEQFF.

This clonotype was detected many times. The chain uses TRBV29-1 and TRBJ2-2, with D possibly being TRBD2 (6 bases). V was trimmed by 8 bases and J by 2 bases, leaving 15 bases between them. CDR1 is SQVTM, CDR2 ANQGSEA, per germline. The CDR3 sequence is 14 residues long. Here the CDR3 DNA reads TGCAGCACAGGAGAGGCGGGAAACACCGGGGAGCTGTTTTTT. Translating it yields CSTGEAGNTGELFF.

As to this clonotype: With a much larger clone just one base away, this may be a read error. This sequence joins TRBV24-1 and TRBJ2-3; D possibly uses TRBD1 or TRBD2 (5 bases each). Germline V gene lookup returns CDR1 KGHDR and CDR2 SFDVKD. The CDR3 is made up of 13 amino acids. The CDR3 loop reads CATGDLSTDTEYF. In DNA, the CDR3 is TGTGCCACCGGGGACCTGAGCACAGATACGGAGTATTTT.

This clonotype was detected a few times. The chain combines TRBV13 with TRBJ1-3, with 7 bases matching TRBD1. V was pared by 5 bases and J by 2 bases, with 6 bases of the junction left unmatched. The CDR3 length is 15 residues. Germline V gene sequence: CDR1 PRHDT, CDR2 FYEKMQ (reference sequence). CDR3 in DNA: TGTGCCAGCAGCCTACTGAGGGGGCCTGGAAACACCATATATTTT. It encodes CASSLLRGPGNTIYF.

The rearrangement joins TRBV21-1 to TRBJ2-7; whether TRBD2, the table's D call, matches the DNA was not checked. TRBV21-1 is noted as a pseudogene. The CDR3 covers 15 residues. This CDR3 reads CASRDRGLQTYEQYF. The CDR3 region has the DNA TGTGCCAGCAGAGATCGCGGACTGCAAACCTACGAGCAGTACTTC.

This clonotype was seen ten or more times. The chain joins TRBV5-1 to TRBJ2-1; D is possibly TRBD2 (6 bases). Germline V gene lookup returns CDR1 SGHRS and CDR2 YFSETQ. V was shortened by 0 bases and J by 15 bases, with 10 bases between the two germline ends. This CDR3 has 11 residues. The CDR3 coding sequence is TGCGCCAGCAGCTTGGAAGGGAGGAGGTTCTTC. Protein product: CASSLEGRRFF. Full variable domain (remainder filled in from reference TRBV5-1 and TRBJ2-1): KAGVTQTPRYLIKTRGQQVTLSCSPISGHRSVSWYQQTPGQGLQFLFEYFSETQRNKGNFPGRFSGRQFSNSRSEMNVSTLELGDSALYLCASSLEGRRFFGPGTRLTVL.

The table lists this clonotype with a few counts. This sequence joins TRBV25-1 and TRBJ1-4; perhaps TRBD1 as D (5 bases). V was shortened by 6 bases and J by 5 bases, with 16 bases between the two germline ends. The CDR3 consists of 15 residues. Per germline, CDR1 MGHDK and CDR2 SYGVNS. The CDR3 DNA sequence: TGTGCCAGCAGCGGAGTCCAGGGTGAGAATGAAAAACTGTTTTTT. Its protein product is CASSGVQGENEKLFF.

The genes are TRBV20-1 and TRBJ2-1, with D perhaps being TRBD1 or TRBD2 (5 bases each). The CDR3 sequence is 15 residues long. Germline CDR1 reads DFQATT; CDR2 reads SNEGSKA (reference sequence). Between the trimmed V and J ends, which lost 7 bases and 9 bases, there was a span of 25 bases. The CDR3 DNA sequence: TGCAGTGTACCAATATATACGGGGCGGGTAATTGAGCAGTTCTTC. Its translation: CSVPIYTGRVIEQFF.

This clonotype was detected only a few times. The V and J genes are TRBV5-1 and TRBJ2-1; D perhaps matches TRBD2 (5 bases). Trimming took 6 bases from V and 4 from J, leaving 14 bases between them. Germline-derived CDR1 and CDR2 are SGHRS and YFSETQ. CDR3 size: 14 residues. The CDR3 DNA reads TGCGCCAGCATAGGAGGCACCCTATACAATGAGCAGTTCTTC. The encoded protein is CASIGGTLYNEQFF.

This sequence joins TRBV27 and TRBJ2-7, with TRBD2 matching over 7 bases. The CDR3 is made up of 15 amino acids. The J segment lost 5 bases and the V segment lost 4 bases, leaving 11 bases of the junction unmatched. CDR1 and CDR2 from the germline V gene are MNHEY and SMNVEV (reference sequence). CDR3 region: CASSSWGRAVDEQYF. In nucleotides, the CDR3 is TGTGCCAGCAGTTCTTGGGGGAGGGCCGTCGACGAGCAGTACTTC.

This clonotype occurred a few times. The CDR3 region is CASSPPTGGYEQYF. CDR3 DNA: TGCGCCAGCAGCCCCCCGACAGGGGGCTACGAGCAGTACTTC. The chain employs TRBV4-1 and TRBJ2-7; 9 bases fit TRBD1. The CDR3 sequence is 14 residues long. From germline, CDR1 is MGHRA and CDR2 YSYEKL. The J segment lost 3 bases and the V segment lost 4 bases, leaving 4 bases of the junction unmatched.

Many counts were recorded for this clonotype. V is TRBV6-2 or TRBV6-3 and J is TRBJ2-7; possible D gene TRBD1, 6 bases. The germline V and J ends were trimmed by 2 bases and 2 bases, with 10 bases remaining between them. CDR3 length equals 14 residues. Germline V CDR1 and CDR2: MNHEY, SVGEGT. As DNA, the CDR3 is TGTGCCAGCAGTTACGCACAGGGAACCTACGAGCAGTACTTC. Translation: CASSYAQGTYEQYF.

Only a few counts were recorded for this clonotype. The chain recombines TRBV7-9 with TRBJ2-1; weak D call: TRBD2 (6 bases). V was cut by 8 bases and J by 4 bases, with 21 bases left in between. CDR3 length equals 16 residues. Germline CDR1 SEHNR, CDR2 FQNEAQ (reference sequence). The CDR3 DNA follows: TGTGCCAGCTACAATCCCAGAGGGGAGGCATACAATGAGCAGTTCTTC. Amino acids: CASYNPRGEAYNEQFF.

The table lists this clonotype with a few counts. The V call is TRBV29-1, the J call TRBJ2-5, with D unresolved. The CDR3 runs 14 residues. The germline CDR1 and CDR2 sequences are SQVTM and ANQGSEA. V was shortened by 3 bases and J by 2 bases, with 13 bases between the two germline ends. The CDR3 DNA reads TGCAGCGTTGAGCTCTCTGGCCTGCAAGAGACCCAGTACTTC. It is translated as CSVELSGLQETQYF.

This sequence joins TRBV6-1 and TRBJ2-5, with 7 positions matching TRBD2. Trimming at V came to 6 bases and at J to 4 bases, leaving 14 bases not matched to a gene. This CDR3 contains 16 residues. Germline CDR1 reads MNHNS; CDR2 reads SASEGT. The CDR3: CASRPSGGRVGETQYF. Here the CDR3 DNA reads TGTGCCAGCAGGCCCAGCGGCGGGAGAGTAGGAGAGACCCAGTACTTC.

Comment on this clonotype: Without the conserved terminal phenylalanine or tryptophan, this CDR3 likely stems from a read error. This rearrangement joins TRBV28 to TRBJ1-1; D uncertain. Trimming removed 1 base at V and 0 bases at J, with 3 bases between. The germline V gene encodes CDR1 MDHEN and CDR2 SYDVKM. The CDR3 loop spans 13 amino acids. The CDR3 loop reads CASSLSVNTEAFY. CDR3 coding DNA: TGTGCCAGCAGTTTATCGGTGAACACTGAAGCTTTCTAT.

The chain combines TRBV3-1 with TRBJ2-7, with 14 bases matching TRBD2. CDR1 and CDR2 from the germline V gene are LGHDT and YNNKEL (reference sequence). CDR3 size: 17 residues. V was clipped by 3 bases and J by 2 bases; unmatched bases: 6. The CDR3 DNA follows: TGTGCCAGCAGCCAGGGACTAGCGGGAGTAGTCCCCTACGAGCAGTACTTC. The encoded protein is CASSQGLAGVVPYEQYF.

The chain links TRBV5-1 to TRBJ2-2; D might be TRBD2 (5 bases). This CDR3 spans 16 amino acids. V dropped 2 bases and J dropped 4 bases, with 15 bases sitting between them. From germline, CDR1 is SGHRS and CDR2 YFSETQ. CDR3 residues: CASSFSTIRGTGELFF. CDR3 coding DNA: TGCGCCAGCAGCTTTTCGACTATACGGGGCACCGGGGAGCTGTTTTTT.

The V call is TRBV12-3 or TRBV12-4, the J call TRBJ1-2, with D possibly TRBD1 on 5 matching bases. The CDR3 totals 13 residues. Trimming shortened V by 3 bases and J by 4 bases, and 9 bases separated the two germline ends. CDR3: CASSFRQGYGYTF. Written as DNA, the CDR3 is TGTGCCAGCAGTTTCAGGCAGGGCTATGGCTACACCTTC.